The 30 T cell receptor beta chains given below trace back to one sample, sequenced in a study of CD8 T cells in Susac syndrome. A quantity of about 0.45 to 1 ug RNA underwent reverse transcription using random hexamers. TCRdb reprocessed the immunoSEQ multiplex PCR reads with MiXCR, giving one entry per CDR3 protein. There are roughly 100,000 distinct CDR3 sequences in the sample; approximately 94% occur only once, and 0.41% lies in the top ten. Source material: CD8+ T cells from PBMCs. These receptors came from a human donor with Susac syndrome.

V usage is TRBV14 and J usage is TRBJ2-1; TRBD2 aligns across 11 bases. Germline-derived CDR1 and CDR2 are SGHDN and FVKESK. This CDR3 has 14 amino acids. V gave up 7 bases and J gave up 7 bases; unmatched junction bases: 6. CDR3 sequence reads: CASKTSGALNEQFF. In DNA form, the CDR3 reads TGTGCCAGCAAGACTAGCGGGGCACTTAATGAGCAGTTCTTC.

The chain joins TRBV12-3 or TRBV12-4 to TRBJ2-2, with 9 bases lining up with TRBD2. There are 16 residues in the CDR3. V shed 5 bases and J 7 bases; nucleotides not matched to a gene: 11. CDR3 in amino acids: CASSPSSGVRGGELFF. In DNA form, the CDR3 reads TGTGCCAGCAGTCCGTCTAGCGGGGTCCGGGGCGGGGAGCTGTTTTTT.

The CDR3 nucleotides are TGCAGCGTCCGAGGACTAGCGGGGCCTAATGAGCAGTTCTTC. This sequence encodes CSVRGLAGPNEQFF. The chain carries TRBV29-1 and TRBJ2-1; TRBD2 matches 12 bases. Looked up from germline, CDR1 is SQVTM and CDR2 is ANQGSEA. The length of the CDR3 is 14 residues. Germline trimming cut 6 bases from V and 7 bases from J; bases unmatched to any gene: 7.

V and J are TRBV4-1 and TRBJ2-5; the D is unclear. The germline V gene encodes CDR1 MGHRA and CDR2 YSYEKL. Trimming removed 3 bases from V and 2 bases from J, with 16 bases in between. The CDR3 covers 16 residues. For the CDR3, the DNA is TGCGCCAGCAGCCAGGCCCCTCCGAGCGCTCAAGAGACCCAGTACTTC. It yields the protein CASSQAPPSAQETQYF.

This sequence joins TRBV14 and TRBJ2-7; the D gene could be TRBD1 or TRBD2 (5 bases each). The V gene lost 0 bases and the J gene lost 2 bases, with 8 bases spanning the gap. Germline V gene sequence: CDR1 SGHDN, CDR2 FVKESK. The CDR3 consists of 14 residues. CDR3: CASSQERGPYEQYF. For the CDR3, the DNA is TGTGCCAGCAGCCAAGAACGGGGCCCCTACGAGCAGTACTTC.

V gene TRBV20-1 combines with J gene TRBJ1-2; D is perhaps TRBD1 (5 bases). Germline CDR1 DFQATT, CDR2 SNEGSKA (reference sequence). The CDR3 runs 12 residues. V lost 3 bases, J lost 9 bases, and 14 bases lay in between. The CDR3 DNA is TGCAGTGCTAGCTCTGACCAGGGTAGCTACACCTTC. Its protein product is CSASSDQGSYTF.

The gene calls are TRBV9 and TRBJ2-5; 8 bases align to TRBD1. CDR1 is SGDLS and CDR2 is YYNGEE in the germline V gene. J was trimmed by 1 base and V by 0 bases; bases with no gene match: 2. The CDR3 is made up of 15 amino acids. This CDR3 reads CASSVGGQGQETQYF. CDR3 bases: TGTGCCAGCAGCGTAGGAGGACAGGGCCAAGAGACCCAGTACTTC.

The V and J genes are TRBV3-1 and TRBJ1-4; D is unclear. CDR3 length equals 13 residues. Germline V lookup: CDR1 LGHDT, CDR2 YNNKEL (reference sequence). The V end lost 5 bases, the J end lost 8 bases, and 12 bases lay between the germline ends. The CDR3 nucleotides read TGTGCCAGCAGCGTTGGGGTCAGGGAAAAACTGTTTTTT. This codes for CASSVGVREKLFF.

The chain carries TRBV12-3 or TRBV12-4 and TRBJ1-1; the D is unclear. Deletions cut 6 bases from V and 2 bases from J, with 13 bases between. The CDR3 is 14 residues long. CDR3 in amino acids: CASSPYNANTEAFF. CDR3 bases: TGTGCCAGCAGCCCCTACAACGCCAACACTGAAGCTTTCTTT.

The rearrangement links TRBV27 to TRBJ2-1, with 8 nucleotides matching TRBD1. There are 15 residues in the CDR3. Germline assignment: CDR1 MNHEY and CDR2 SMNVEV (reference sequence). V shed 8 bases, J shed 7 bases, and the junction held 13 bases outside the gene matches. As DNA, the CDR3 is TGTGCCAGCTCCCAAGTTCAGGGGGCGCGGAATGAGCAGTTCTTC. Translating gives CASSQVQGARNEQFF.

The genes are TRBV4-1 and TRBJ1-2; D is uncertain. From germline, CDR1 is MGHRA and CDR2 YSYEKL. V lost 3 bases, J lost 4 bases, and 12 bases lay in between. The CDR3 has 14 residues. Here the CDR3 DNA reads TGCGCCAGCAGCCATTCCCTTGACGGCTATGGCTACACCTTC. Amino acids: CASSHSLDGYGYTF.

The chain carries TRBV7-9 and TRBJ2-2; D is possibly TRBD2 (6 bases). Germline CDR1 and CDR2: SEHNR and FQNEAQ (reference sequence). The CDR3 is 14 residues long. V was shortened by 8 bases and J by 4 bases, with 14 bases between the two germline ends. CDR3 loop: CASPPSVGTGELFF. In DNA, the CDR3 is TGTGCCAGCCCTCCTAGCGTGGGCACCGGGGAGCTGTTTTTT.

The CDR3 protein is CASIERGRQETQYF. In nucleotides, the CDR3 is TGCGCCAGCATCGAACGGGGGCGCCAAGAGACCCAGTACTTC. The gene calls are TRBV5-1 and TRBJ2-5; D possibly matches TRBD1 or TRBD2 (6 bases each). Germline values: CDR1 SGHRS, CDR2 YFSETQ. The CDR3 totals 14 residues. V gave up 6 bases and J gave up 1 base, with 13 bases separating them.

The gene calls are TRBV6-1 and TRBJ2-1; 7 positions match TRBD2. The junction had 5 bases not matched to a gene; V was cut back by 1 base and J by 2 bases. There are 16 residues in the CDR3. From germline, CDR1 is MNHNS and CDR2 SASEGT. The CDR3 loop is CASSEEASGAYNEQFF. CDR3 bases: TGTGCCAGCAGTGAAGAGGCTAGCGGAGCCTACAATGAGCAGTTCTTC.

The J gene is TRBJ1-6, the V gene TRBV5-6; 10 bases are a match to TRBD1. Germline trimming cut 5 bases from V and 8 bases from J; bases unmatched to any gene: 4. This CDR3 is built from 14 residues. Germline assignment: CDR1 SGHDT and CDR2 YYEEEE. The CDR3 spells CASRTGTGDSPLHF. The DNA for the CDR3 is TGTGCCAGCAGAACCGGGACAGGGGATTCACCCCTCCACTTT.

The gene calls are TRBV2 and TRBJ2-1; TRBD1 aligns across 9 bases. The trim removed 3 bases at V and 8 bases at J, leaving 11 bases unmatched. The CDR3 is 16 residues long. Germline V gives CDR1 SNHLY, CDR2 FYNNEI. In nucleotides, the CDR3 is TGTGCCAGCAGTGAGGGACAACAGGGGGCTTGGGATGAGCAGTTCTTC. Translating gives CASSEGQQGAWDEQFF. The full variable domain, rest sourced from reference TRBV2 and TRBJ2-1, is EPEVTQTPSHQVTQMGQEVILRCVPISNHLYFYWYRQILGQKVEFLVSFYNNEISEKSEIFDDQFSVERPDGSNFTLKIRSTKLEDSAMYFCASSEGQQGAWDEQFFGPGTRLTVL.

V and J are TRBV27 and TRBJ2-7, with D perhaps TRBD2 (5 bases). The germline CDR1 and CDR2 sequences are MNHEY and SMNVEV (reference sequence). Trimming stripped 2 bases from V and 4 bases from J, with 9 bases between. The CDR3 covers 13 residues. CDR3 in DNA: TGTGCCAGCAGTTTAGAGCCGGGATACGAGCAGTACTTC. It yields the protein CASSLEPGYEQYF.

The sample holds one count of this clonotype. The CDR3: CASSEIAGGLNEQFF. DNA for the CDR3: TGTGCCAGCAGTGAAATAGCGGGGGGGCTAAATGAGCAGTTCTTC. This chain joins TRBV2 and TRBJ2-1; TRBD2 agrees at 11 bases. In germline, CDR1 is SNHLY, CDR2 FYNNEI. V shed 2 bases, J shed 7 bases, and the junction held 4 bases outside the gene matches. This CDR3 comprises 15 residues.

The rearrangement links TRBV20-1 to TRBJ2-7, with D unclear. The V and J ends lost 3 bases and 3 bases respectively, with 9 bases between them. The CDR3 has 12 amino acids. In germline, CDR1 is DFQATT, CDR2 SNEGSKA (reference sequence). The CDR3 protein is CSARSQNYEQYF. The CDR3 DNA sequence: TGCAGTGCTAGGAGTCAGAACTACGAGCAGTACTTC.

J is TRBJ1-2 and V is TRBV6-5; possible D gene TRBD1, 6 bases. The CDR3 has 11 residues. Germline-derived CDR1 and CDR2 are MNHEY and SVGAGI. V gave up 8 bases and J gave up 4 bases, with 8 bases separating them. The CDR3 reads CASGGSYGYTF. In DNA, the CDR3 is TGTGCCAGCGGGGGCTCCTATGGCTACACCTTC.

This clonotype was counted once. The V call is TRBV9, the J call TRBJ2-5, with D possibly being TRBD2 (7 bases). The CDR3 spans 17 residues. V was clipped by 3 bases and J by 1 base, with 19 bases between them. Germline V gene data show CDR1 as SGDLS and CDR2 as YYNGEE. CDR3 protein: CASSEEEGRGGQETQYF. The CDR3 region has the DNA TGTGCCAGCAGCGAGGAGGAGGGGAGGGGGGGCCAAGAGACCCAGTACTTC.

The V gene is TRBV23-1, the J gene TRBJ2-7; D is undetermined. TRBV23-1 is assigned to the ORF class and has an uncertain function. Trimming pared 9 bases from V and 3 bases from J, leaving 6 bases between. The length of the CDR3 is 10 residues. The CDR3 region has the DNA TGCGCCAGAAACCTCTACGAGCAGTACTTC. Translating gives CARNLYEQYF.

This rearrangement joins TRBV15 to TRBJ1-6; D is ambiguous. This CDR3 is 14 amino acids long. Germline V gene sequence: CDR1 LNHNV, CDR2 YYDKDF (reference sequence). The germline V and J ends were trimmed by 0 bases and 9 bases, with 9 bases remaining between them. Here the CDR3 reads CATSRDKGGSPLHF. CDR3 nucleotide sequence: TGTGCCACCAGCAGAGATAAGGGAGGTTCACCCCTCCACTTT.

This chain connects TRBV2 to TRBJ2-3; D unclear. The CDR3 has 14 residues. V was trimmed by 6 bases and J by 8 bases, leaving 18 bases between them. Per germline, CDR1 SNHLY and CDR2 FYNNEI. The DNA of the CDR3 is TGTGCCAGCAGACATCCCGTATACCCCCGTACGCAGTATTTT. Protein sequence: CASRHPVYPRTQYF.

V is TRBV2 and J is TRBJ2-1; D not certain. CDR1 is SNHLY, CDR2 FYNNEI, per germline. Trimming shortened V by 6 bases and J by 0 bases, and 9 bases separated the two germline ends. The CDR3 has 14 residues. The CDR3 region is CASRMMSSYNEQFF. CDR3 nucleotides: TGTGCCAGCAGGATGATGAGCTCCTACAATGAGCAGTTCTTC.

The V and J genes are TRBV12-3 or TRBV12-4 and TRBJ1-2; possible D gene TRBD1, 6 bases. V was cut by 3 bases and J by 3 bases, with 11 bases left in between. The CDR3 length is 14 residues. Written as DNA, the CDR3 is TGTGCCAGCAGTTTCCGCGGGGGCGACTATGGCTACACCTTC. This encodes CASSFRGGDYGYTF.

The chain recombines TRBV5-6 with TRBJ2-7, with D perhaps TRBD2 (5 bases). The CDR3 is 15 residues long. In germline, CDR1 is SGHDT, CDR2 YYEEEE. V gave up 5 bases and J gave up 0 bases, with 15 bases separating them. The CDR3 DNA is TGTGCCAGCAGTCTGAATATGGGGAGCTCCTACGAGCAGTACTTC. Translated: CASSLNMGSSYEQYF.

The gene calls are TRBV7-8 and TRBJ2-7; D remains unclear. The V end lost 2 bases, the J end lost 5 bases, and 7 bases lay between the germline ends. The CDR3 covers 12 residues. Germline CDR1 is SGHVS and CDR2 is FQNEAQ. The CDR3 region is CASSLLRDEQYF. Here the CDR3 DNA reads TGTGCCAGCAGCTTACTTCGGGACGAGCAGTACTTC.

V is TRBV15 and J is TRBJ1-1; D may be TRBD1 (6 bases). Looked up from germline, CDR1 is LNHNV and CDR2 is YYDKDF (reference sequence). This CDR3 is built from 14 residues. Trimming took 3 bases from V and 0 from J, leaving 8 bases between them. CDR3: CATSRTGVNTEAFF. DNA of the CDR3: TGTGCCACCAGCAGGACAGGTGTGAACACTGAAGCTTTCTTT.

This clonotype was recorded only once. This chain joins TRBV29-1 and TRBJ2-3; no clear D gene. The CDR3 extends over 12 amino acids. V shed 6 bases and J shed 0 bases, with 7 bases lying between them. Germline CDR1 is SQVTM and CDR2 is ANQGSEA. The chain's CDR3 is CSVDPSTDTQYF. The CDR3 DNA sequence: TGCAGCGTAGATCCTAGCACAGATACGCAGTATTTT.